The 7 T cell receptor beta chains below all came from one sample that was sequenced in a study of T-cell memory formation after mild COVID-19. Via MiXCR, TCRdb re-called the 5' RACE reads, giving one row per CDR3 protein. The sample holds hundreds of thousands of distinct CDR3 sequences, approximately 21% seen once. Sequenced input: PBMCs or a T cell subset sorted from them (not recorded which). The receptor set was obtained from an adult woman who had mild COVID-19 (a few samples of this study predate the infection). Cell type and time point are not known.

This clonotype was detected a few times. The CDR3 coding sequence is TGTGCTAGTGGGGCGGGACAGGCCTACGAGCAGTACTTC. Protein product: CASGAGQAYEQYF. V gene TRBV12-5 combines with J gene TRBJ2-7; 8 bases are a match to TRBD1. The length of the CDR3 is 13 residues. The germline gives CDR1 LGHNT, CDR2 FRNRAP. V gave up 6 bases and J gave up 2 bases; unmatched junction bases: 3.

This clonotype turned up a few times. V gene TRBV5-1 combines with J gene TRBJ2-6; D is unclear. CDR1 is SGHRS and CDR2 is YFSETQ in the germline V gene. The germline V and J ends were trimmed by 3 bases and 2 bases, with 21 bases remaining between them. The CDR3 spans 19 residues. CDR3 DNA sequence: TGCGCCAGCAGCTCAAGACGGGTCGCTCCTTCCCCTGGGGCCAACGTCCTGACTTTC. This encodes CASSSRRVAPSPGANVLTF.

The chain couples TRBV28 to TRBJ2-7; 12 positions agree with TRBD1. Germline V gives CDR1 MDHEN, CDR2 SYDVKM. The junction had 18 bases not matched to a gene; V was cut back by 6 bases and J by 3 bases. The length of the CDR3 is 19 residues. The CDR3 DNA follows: TGTGCCAGCAGCCCCGGGACAGGGGGCCTATGGGCCCAAAACTACGAGCAGTACTTC. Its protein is CASSPGTGGLWAQNYEQYF.

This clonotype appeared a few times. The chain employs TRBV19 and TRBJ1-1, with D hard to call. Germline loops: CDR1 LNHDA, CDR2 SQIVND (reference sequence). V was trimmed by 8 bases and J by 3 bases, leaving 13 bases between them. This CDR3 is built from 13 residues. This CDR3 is CASEPEVDTEAFF. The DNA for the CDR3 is TGTGCCAGTGAACCTGAGGTCGACACTGAAGCTTTCTTT.

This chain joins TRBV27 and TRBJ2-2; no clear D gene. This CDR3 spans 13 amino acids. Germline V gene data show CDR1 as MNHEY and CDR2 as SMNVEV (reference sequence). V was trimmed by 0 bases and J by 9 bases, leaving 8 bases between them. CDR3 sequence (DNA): TGTGCCAGCAGTTTATCGGTTGTCCGGGAGCTGTTTTTT. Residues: CASSLSVVRELFF.

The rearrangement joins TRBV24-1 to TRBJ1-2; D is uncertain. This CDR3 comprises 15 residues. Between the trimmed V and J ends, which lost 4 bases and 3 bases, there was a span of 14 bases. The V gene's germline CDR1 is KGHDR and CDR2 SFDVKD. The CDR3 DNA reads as TGTGCCACCAGTGACAATATCGGGCATCACTATGGCTACACCTTC. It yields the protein CATSDNIGHHYGYTF.

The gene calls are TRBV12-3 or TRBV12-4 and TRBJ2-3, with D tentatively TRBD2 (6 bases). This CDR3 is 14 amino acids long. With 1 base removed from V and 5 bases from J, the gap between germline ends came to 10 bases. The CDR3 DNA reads TGTGCCAGCAGTTTAGACAGGAGGGGAGATACGCAGTATTTT. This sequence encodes CASSLDRRGDTQYF.